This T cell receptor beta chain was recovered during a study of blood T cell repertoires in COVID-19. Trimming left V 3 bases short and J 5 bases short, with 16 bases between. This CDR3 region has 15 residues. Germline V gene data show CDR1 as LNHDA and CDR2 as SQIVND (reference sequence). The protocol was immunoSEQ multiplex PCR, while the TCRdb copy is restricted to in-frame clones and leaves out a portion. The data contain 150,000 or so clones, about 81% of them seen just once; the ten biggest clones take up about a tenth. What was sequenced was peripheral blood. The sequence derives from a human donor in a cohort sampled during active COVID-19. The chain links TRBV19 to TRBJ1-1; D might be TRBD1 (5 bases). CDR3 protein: CASSIDSRVGTEAFF. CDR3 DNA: TGTGCCAGTAGTATCGACAGCCGCGTTGGAACTGAAGCTTTCTTT. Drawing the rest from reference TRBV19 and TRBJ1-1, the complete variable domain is DGGITQSPKYLFRKEGQNVTLSCEQNLNHDAMYWYRQDPGQGLRLIYYSQIVNDFQKGDIAEGYSVSREKKESFPLTVTSAQKNPTAFYLCASSIDSRVGTEAFFGQGTRLTVV.